The rows below give T cell receptor beta chains drawn from one sample of a study of T cells after yellow fever vaccination. TCRdb reprocessed the 5' RACE reads with MiXCR, giving one entry per CDR3 protein. The sample yields 550,000 to 750,000 distinct CDR3 sequences, about 13% seen once. Source: PBMCs, taken on the day of the yellow fever booster vaccination. These receptors were taken from a man aged 25-45 years who received the YFV17D yellow fever vaccine. The CDR3 runs from the conserved cysteine through the conserved F or W. Fields, in order: clone size, V gene, CDR3 length, J gene, D gene, CDR3 protein, CDR3 DNA. A D gene is named only where the DNA matches it firmly. Rows may omit the clone size; those that give it use once, few, many or a size class.

.,TRBV7-8,13,TRBJ1-5,.,CASSLEFHQPQHF,TGTGCCAGCAGCTTAGAGTTCCATCAGCCCCAGCATTTT
.,TRBV28,13,TRBJ2-7,.,CASIRTNSYEQYF,TGTGCCAGCATCCGGACTAACTCCTACGAGCAGTACTTC
.,TRBV18,16,TRBJ2-1,.,CASSPSREYSYNEQFF,TGTGCCAGCTCACCCTCGAGGGAGTACTCCTACAATGAGCAGTTCTTC
few,TRBV12-3/TRBV12-4,13,TRBJ1-2,.,CASSNSLNYGYTF,TGTGCCAGCAGTAACAGCCTCAACTATGGCTACACCTTC
.,TRBV7-2,16,TRBJ2-1,TRBD2,CASSPQGLAGGNEQFF,TGTGCCAGCAGCCCACAAGGACTAGCGGGAGGAAATGAGCAGTTCTTC
.,TRBV19,14,TRBJ1-4,TRBD1,CASSIGDRDEKLFF,TGTGCCAGTAGTATAGGGGACAGGGATGAAAAACTGTTTTTT
.,TRBV5-1,15,TRBJ2-5,.,CASSWRGQSQETQYF,TGCGCCAGCAGCTGGAGGGGACAGTCCCAAGAGACCCAGTACTTC
few,TRBV3-1,17,TRBJ2-2,.,CASSQDRWVGDTGELFF,TGTGCCAGCAGCCAAGATCGGTGGGTGGGCGACACCGGGGAGCTGTTTTTT
.,TRBV11-2,20,TRBJ2-7,TRBD2,CASSSRRRAGGPSGVYEQYF,TGTGCCAGCAGCTCCCGTCGGCGAGCGGGAGGGCCGAGCGGTGTTTACGAGCAGTACTTC
.,TRBV3-1,17,TRBJ2-1,.,CASSPPSGANSYNEQFF,TGTGCCAGCAGCCCACCATCGGGAGCCAACTCCTACAATGAGCAGTTCTTC
few,TRBV13,16,TRBJ2-7,.,CASSSQRTRRTYEQYF,TGTGCCAGCAGCTCCCAGAGGACAAGGAGGACCTACGAGCAGTACTTC
.,TRBV20-1,16,TRBJ1-2,.,CSASVYKQGPGYGYTF,TGCAGTGCTAGTGTCTATAAACAGGGACCCGGTTATGGCTACACCTTC
few,TRBV29-1,11,TRBJ2-3,.,CSVFSTDTQYF,TGCAGCGTTTTCAGCACAGATACGCAGTATTTT
.,TRBV7-8,14,TRBJ2-5,.,CASSLGLGDETQYF,TGTGCCAGCAGCTTAGGTTTAGGGGACGAGACCCAGTACTTC
.,TRBV12-5,18,TRBJ2-3,.,CASGLAPGTPGGTDTQYF,TGTGCTAGTGGTTTGGCCCCCGGGACCCCTGGCGGGACAGATACGCAGTATTTT
.,TRBV2,16,TRBJ2-2,.,CASSESSRGATGELFF,TGTGCCAGCAGTGAATCGAGCAGGGGTGCCACCGGGGAGCTGTTTTTT
few,TRBV20-1,15,TRBJ2-5,TRBD2,CSAFRLAGGLETQYF,TGCAGTGCTTTCAGACTAGCGGGAGGTTTGGAGACCCAGTACTTC
few,TRBV19,16,TRBJ1-2,TRBD1,CARKPGQDNPNYGYTF,TGTGCCAGGAAGCCGGGACAGGATAACCCTAACTATGGCTACACCTTC
.,TRBV10-3,16,TRBJ2-7,.,CAISDHVVTNSGEQYF,TGTGCCATCAGTGACCACGTCGTGACGAACTCAGGCGAGCAGTACTTC
few,TRBV4-3,18,TRBJ2-2,TRBD1,CASSQEIQGQLGTGELFF,TGCGCCAGCAGCCAAGAAATACAGGGGCAGCTGGGCACCGGGGAGCTGTTTTTT
few,TRBV6-1,13,TRBJ1-5,.,CASSLDPHQPQHF,TGTGCCAGCAGTCTGGACCCCCATCAGCCCCAGCATTTT
few,TRBV28,13,TRBJ1-3,.,CASSRRAGNTIYF,TGTGCCAGCAGTCGCCGCGCTGGAAACACCATATATTTT
few,TRBV6-1,14,TRBJ1-3,.,CASRPLQRGNTIYF,TGTGCCAGCAGGCCACTCCAGCGGGGAAACACCATATATTTT
.,TRBV7-2,12,TRBJ2-1,.,CASSAFYNEQFF,TGTGCCAGCAGCGCCTTTTACAATGAGCAGTTCTTC
.,TRBV9,15,TRBJ2-1,TRBD1,CASSAGQGFADEQFF,TGTGCCAGCAGCGCAGGACAGGGATTTGCGGATGAGCAGTTCTTC
few,TRBV12-3/TRBV12-4,19,TRBJ2-4,.,CASSFSGARTNIAKNIQYF,TGTGCCAGCAGTTTCTCTGGGGCCAGAACTAATATTGCCAAAAACATTCAGTACTTC
.,TRBV3-1,16,TRBJ1-5,TRBD1,CASSQDDLRGRQPQHF,TGTGCCAGCAGCCAAGATGATTTAAGGGGGCGTCAGCCCCAGCATTTT
.,TRBV7-9,15,TRBJ1-4,.,CASSLRTEANEKLFF,TGTGCCAGCAGCTTAAGGACCGAAGCTAATGAAAAACTGTTTTTT
.,TRBV6-1,16,TRBJ2-2,TRBD2,CASSGVGGMSFGELFF,TGTGCCAGCAGTGGCGTGGGGGGGATGAGTTTCGGGGAGCTGTTTTTT
few,TRBV24-1,13,TRBJ1-5,TRBD1,CATRQGASQPQHF,TGTGCCACCCGACAGGGTGCCAGTCAGCCCCAGCATTTT
.,TRBV4-3,14,TRBJ2-1,TRBD2,CASSQDYGGREEFF,TGCGCCAGCAGCCAAGACTACGGGGGGCGGGAGGAGTTCTTC
few,TRBV20-1,15,TRBJ2-3,TRBD2,CSASGLAGEADTQYF,TGCAGTGCTAGTGGACTAGCGGGAGAGGCAGATACGCAGTATTTT
.,TRBV24-1,15,TRBJ2-5,.,CATSDGDSGLETQYF,TGTGCCACCAGTGACGGAGACTCGGGGCTAGAGACCCAGTACTTC
.,TRBV29-1,16,TRBJ2-1,TRBD1,CSVEPGTGNSYNEQFF,TGCAGCGTTGAGCCCGGGACAGGGAATTCCTACAATGAGCAGTTCTTC
.,TRBV27,16,TRBJ2-2,TRBD2,CASSPASGSDTGELFF,TGTGCCAGCAGCCCCGCTAGCGGGAGTGACACCGGGGAGCTGTTTTTT
.,TRBV15,16,TRBJ2-7,TRBD2,CATSRVGGRGTYEQYF,TGTGCCACCAGCAGAGTTGGAGGGCGGGGGACCTACGAGCAGTACTTC
few,TRBV24-1,15,TRBJ2-7,.,CATSDSLAVGYEQYF,TGTGCCACCAGTGATTCATTAGCGGTCGGCTACGAGCAGTACTTC
.,TRBV29-1,10,TRBJ2-7,.,CSVRYGEQYF,TGCAGCGTCCGATATGGCGAGCAGTACTTC
.,TRBV12-3/TRBV12-4,13,TRBJ2-5,.,CASSFRVEGTQYF,TGTGCCAGCAGTTTCAGGGTTGAGGGGACCCAGTACTTC
.,TRBV6-2/TRBV6-3,14,TRBJ2-1,.,CASSYGDPLHEQFF,TGTGCCAGCAGTTACGGGGACCCGCTGCATGAGCAGTTCTTC
few,TRBV29-1,16,TRBJ1-2,.,CSVEEGDTSRGYGYTF,TGCAGCGTTGAAGAAGGGGACACCTCGCGGGGCTATGGCTACACCTTC
.,TRBV20-1,12,TRBJ2-7,.,CSAPRGGREQYF,TGCAGTGCCCCTAGGGGGGGGAGGGAGCAGTACTTC
.,TRBV7-8,14,TRBJ2-2,.,CASSPAAYTGELFF,TGTGCCAGCAGCCCAGCCGCCTACACTGGGGAGCTGTTTTTT
few,TRBV7-2,13,TRBJ2-4,.,CASSQRIKNIQYF,TGTGCCAGCAGCCAAAGAATAAAAAACATTCAGTACTTC
.,TRBV6-5,15,TRBJ2-1,TRBD2,CASSRTSGAGNEQFF,TGTGCCAGCAGTCGGACTAGCGGGGCAGGCAATGAGCAGTTCTTC
few,TRBV12-3/TRBV12-4,13,TRBJ2-7,TRBD2,CASQPTGGYEQYF,TGTGCCAGCCAACCTACCGGGGGGTACGAGCAGTACTTC
few,TRBV2,13,TRBJ1-5,.,CATSPDRHQPQHF,TGTGCCACAAGCCCGGACAGACATCAGCCCCAGCATTTT
.,TRBV29-1,11,TRBJ2-1,.,CGSSSYNEQFF,TGCGGGTCCAGCTCCTACAATGAGCAGTTCTTC
.,TRBV20-1,16,TRBJ2-3,TRBD2,CSATTGGEVGTDTQYF,TGCAGTGCTACGACGGGAGGGGAAGTAGGAACAGATACGCAGTATTTT
.,TRBV20-1,14,TRBJ2-1,TRBD2,CSALLAGGSNEQFF,TGCAGTGCTCTACTAGCGGGAGGGTCCAATGAGCAGTTCTTC
.,TRBV5-4,15,TRBJ2-3,TRBD2,CASSFAGGNTDTQYF,TGTGCCAGCAGCTTTGCGGGAGGAAACACAGATACGCAGTATTTT
many,TRBV5-1,14,TRBJ2-7,.,CASSLGTAIYEQYF,TGCGCCAGCAGCTTAGGGACCGCGATATACGAGCAGTACTTC
.,TRBV29-1,14,TRBJ2-7,TRBD2,CSVSQLAGSYEQYF,TGCAGCGTTTCCCAACTAGCGGGTTCCTACGAGCAGTACTTC
.,TRBV6-1,15,TRBJ2-2,TRBD2,CASSRNLAGGGELFF,TGTGCCAGCAGCAGAAACTTAGCGGGAGGAGGGGAGCTGTTTTTT
few,TRBV14,16,TRBJ2-7,.,CASSQGLDPMSYEQYF,TGTGCCAGCAGCCAAGGTTTAGACCCAATGTCCTACGAGCAGTACTTC
few,TRBV4-2,16,TRBJ2-7,TRBD2,CASSQEWREGSYEQYF,TGTGCCAGCAGCCAAGAGTGGCGGGAGGGCTCCTACGAGCAGTACTTC